This T cell receptor beta chain was sequenced during a study of naive and memory T cell subsets. Study conclusions and caveats: Between naive and memory subsets, TCR abundance power law exponents differed. Gini index rose across naive, CM, EM and EMRA in CD4 and CD8. Naive repertoires, especially CD8, held a few larger clonotypes, possibly memory cells re-expressing CD45RA.

An equimolar mix of two oligonucleotides served as the beta constant-region primer for TRBC1 and TRBC2. The ligated cDNA underwent four PCR rounds using SP2 and nested alpha and beta constant-region primers. From the UMI-ligation and nested PCR reads, TCRdb called clonotypes with MiXCR, one entry per CDR3 protein. This table holds about 150,000 distinct CDR3 sequences, 22% found once. V lost 3 bases, J lost 1 base, and 12 bases lay in between. There are 15 residues in the CDR3. CDR1 is MDHEN and CDR2 is SYDVKM in the germline V gene. This clonotype was recorded a few times. Its antigen is not known. CD4 T cells were positively selected, then CD8 T cells from the CD4-negative fraction. Four subsets defined by CD45RA and CD27 were sorted after CD3, CD4, CD8 and live/dead staining.

The clonotype originates from a human donor in good health. V is TRBV28 and J is TRBJ1-1; D is uncertain. What was sequenced was naive CD4+ T cells from blood. The CDR3 loop is CASSFGRHRNTEAFF. The CDR3 DNA follows: TGTGCCAGCAGTTTCGGTCGGCACAGGAACACTGAAGCTTTCTTT.